This T cell receptor beta chain was sequenced during a study of cytomegalovirus exposure and HLA in healthy donors. In the PCR, 60 Vbeta and 13 Jbeta primers were used. Some clones are missing from TCRdb's copy, which holds only in-frame ones; the method was immunoSEQ multiplex PCR. There are roughly 190,000 clones in the sample; about 13% occur only once, and about 8% lies in the top ten. Study findings and constraints: There were 150 or so TCR beta chains listed as cytomegalovirus-associated. Immune exposure data for these donors was limited to CMV serostatus.

There were likely unrecorded immune exposures, though donors were nominally healthy when sampled. The CDR3 is 16 residues long. Germline assignment: CDR1 LNHNV and CDR2 YYDKDF (reference sequence). With V trimmed by 1 base and J by 5 bases, 5 bases remained unmatched. This clone was found a few times. The antigen remains undetermined. V and J are TRBV15 and TRBJ2-1; 10 nucleotides line up with TRBD2. The sample consisted of PBMCs. This clonotype was obtained from a man aged 50 or older in good health and CMV-seropositive. The chain's CDR3 is CATSRVAGGNNNEQFF. DNA of the CDR3: TGTGCCACCAGCAGAGTAGCGGGGGGAAACAACAATGAGCAGTTCTTC. Drawing the rest from reference TRBV15 and TRBJ2-1, the complete variable domain is DAMVIQNPRYQVTQFGKPVTLSCSQTLNHNVMYWYQQKSSQAPKLLFHYYDKDFNNEADTPDNFQSRRPNTSFCFLDIRSPGLGDTAMYLCATSRVAGGNNNEQFFGPGTRLTVL.